Following are 17 T cell receptor beta chains from one sample sequenced in a study of blood T cell repertoires in COVID-19. Repertoires were generated with immunoSEQ multiplex PCR, while TCRdb's copy carries only in-frame clones and drops some. Of about 150,000 clones listed, approximately 85% are singletons. Sequencing was carried out using peripheral blood. These receptors were collected from a woman of 80 years or more with COVID-19, enrolled during active disease.

This clone has more than one count but fewer than ten. The chain recombines TRBV5-1 with TRBJ2-1, with TRBD1 as a possible D gene (5 bases). V was trimmed by 0 bases and J by 10 bases, leaving 14 bases between them. The CDR3 spans 14 residues. Germline V lookup: CDR1 SGHRS, CDR2 YFSETQ. The CDR3 sequence: CASSLEGTGSEQFF. In DNA, the CDR3 is TGCGCCAGCAGCTTGGAGGGTACAGGATCAGAGCAGTTCTTC.

The chain employs TRBV19 and TRBJ1-4, with D unresolved. Germline V gives CDR1 LNHDA, CDR2 SQIVND (reference sequence). This CDR3 comprises 14 residues. With 6 bases removed from V and 4 bases from J, the gap between germline ends came to 12 bases. CDR3 amino acids: CASRLTGNNEKLFF. The CDR3 DNA reads as TGTGCCAGTAGACTGACGGGAAATAATGAAAAACTGTTTTTT.

Concerning this clone: A junction end diverges from the germline sequence, so it may reflect a read error. The chain is built from TRBV10-3 and TRBJ1-3; TRBD1 is a possible D gene (6 bases). Germline V CDR1 and CDR2: ENHRY, SYGVKD. The CDR3 is 15 residues long. This chain's CDR3 is CAISESTGSGNTIYF. CDR3 DNA: TGTGCCATCAGCGAGTCGACAGGCTCTGGAAACACCATATATTTT.

This clone was detected a few times. The V gene is TRBV5-5, the J gene TRBJ1-4; D not resolved. The length of the CDR3 is 14 residues. Germline CDR1 is SGHKS and CDR2 is YYEKEE (reference sequence). V shed 0 bases and J shed 6 bases, with 9 bases lying between them. The CDR3 here is CASSLDSGYEKLFF. The CDR3 DNA follows: TGTGCCAGCAGCTTGGATTCAGGATATGAAAAACTGTTTTTT. The full variable domain, rest sourced from reference TRBV5-5 and TRBJ1-4, is DAGVTQSPTHLIKTRGQQVTLRCSPISGHKSVSWYQQVLGQGPQFIFQYYEKEERGRGNFPDRFSARQFPNYSSELNVNALLLGDSALYLCASSLDSGYEKLFFGSGTQLSVL.

The CDR3 here is CASSLEAASGSLAREQYF. The DNA for the CDR3 is TGTGCCAGCAGCTTGGAGGCGGCTAGCGGGAGTTTGGCGCGTGAGCAGTACTTC. The rearrangement links TRBV5-5 to TRBJ2-7, with TRBD2 matching 10 bases. After removal of 0 bases from V and 7 bases from J, the junction contained 16 bases not matched to a gene. Looked up from germline, CDR1 is SGHKS and CDR2 is YYEKEE (reference sequence). The CDR3 totals 18 residues.

This chain connects TRBV5-1 to TRBJ2-7, with 14 positions matching TRBD2. The germline gives CDR1 SGHRS, CDR2 YFSETQ. With 3 bases clipped from V and 3 bases from J, the junction kept 11 bases outside the gene matches. This CDR3 has 18 residues. The CDR3 region is CASSSGLAGVDSVYEQYF. The CDR3 DNA is TGCGCCAGCAGCTCGGGACTAGCGGGAGTAGATTCAGTCTACGAGCAGTACTTC. The full variable domain, completed using reference TRBV5-1 and TRBJ2-7, is KAGVTQTPRYLIKTRGQQVTLSCSPISGHRSVSWYQQTPGQGLQFLFEYFSETQRNKGNFPGRFSGRQFSNSRSEMNVSTLELGDSALYLCASSSGLAGVDSVYEQYFGPGTRLTVT.

The genes are TRBV5-1 and TRBJ2-1; 13 nucleotides agree with TRBD2. Germline CDR1 SGHRS, CDR2 YFSETQ. The CDR3 loop spans 17 amino acids. The J segment lost 1 base and the V segment lost 2 bases, leaving 3 bases of the junction unmatched. Here the CDR3 DNA reads TGCGCCAGCAGCTTACTAGCGGGAGGGTCTTCCTACAATGAGCAGTTCTTC. This encodes CASSLLAGGSSYNEQFF.

The chain has TRBV10-3 and TRBJ2-1; unclear D gene. Between the trimmed V and J ends, which lost 11 bases and 0 bases, there was a span of 14 bases. The CDR3 contains 14 residues. Germline assignment: CDR1 ENHRY and CDR2 SYGVKD. The CDR3, as DNA: TGTGCCTCCCGTACATCCAACTCCTACAATGAGCAGTTCTTC. Translating it yields CASRTSNSYNEQFF.

V gene TRBV6-5 combines with J gene TRBJ1-1; 9 nucleotides align to TRBD1. Germline V gene sequence: CDR1 MNHEY, CDR2 SVGAGI. V lost 9 bases to trimming and J lost 5 bases; unmatched junction nucleotides: 13. This CDR3 comprises 15 residues. The chain's CDR3 is CASQSRWDRATEAFF. The CDR3 DNA reads TGTGCCAGTCAAAGCAGGTGGGACAGGGCTACTGAAGCTTTCTTT.

Here the CDR3 reads CASSLEGQGEAFF. CDR3 coding DNA: TGCGCCAGCAGCTTGGAGGGACAGGGTGAAGCTTTCTTT. The chain links TRBV5-1 to TRBJ1-1; 9 bases fit TRBD1. Looked up from germline, CDR1 is SGHRS and CDR2 is YFSETQ. The CDR3 is made up of 13 amino acids. The J segment lost 7 bases and the V segment lost 0 bases, leaving 1 base of the junction unmatched.

The chain couples TRBV30 to TRBJ1-3; D is possibly TRBD1 (6 bases). The CDR3 runs 14 residues. Germline CDR1 GTSNPN, CDR2 SVGIG (reference sequence). V dropped 7 bases and J dropped 0 bases, with 13 bases sitting between them. CDR3 DNA: TGTGCCTACAAACAGGGAAACTCTGGAAACACCATATATTTT. It encodes CAYKQGNSGNTIYF.

CDR3 DNA: TGTGCCAGCTCACCGCCGGGACTAGCGGGAGGGTTCTACGAGCAGTACTTC. It translates to CASSPPGLAGGFYEQYF. The V call is TRBV18, the J call TRBJ2-7, with 16 bases aligning to TRBD2. Trimming removed 3 bases from V and 3 bases from J; junction bases left unmatched: 5. Germline V gives CDR1 KGHSH, CDR2 LQKENI. This CDR3 has 17 amino acids.

This rearrangement joins TRBV19 to TRBJ1-6, with D possibly TRBD1 on 5 matching bases. Between the trimmed V and J ends, which lost 4 bases and 8 bases, there was a span of 15 bases. This CDR3 has 15 amino acids. Germline V gives CDR1 LNHDA, CDR2 SQIVND (reference sequence). Here the CDR3 DNA reads TGTGCCAGTAGTACCTCGGCAGGGTTTGATTCACCCCTCCACTTT. Translating it yields CASSTSAGFDSPLHF.

The chain uses TRBV3-1 (or the pseudogene TRBV3-2) and TRBJ2-7, with 8 bases aligning to TRBD1. The ends lost 8 bases at V and 6 bases at J; junction bases unmatched: 9. Germline CDR1 and CDR2: LGHDT and YNNKEL (reference sequence). The CDR3 consists of 13 residues. DNA for the CDR3: TGTGCCAGCGGGGACAGGCCCCTCGGCGAGCAGTACTTC. Protein product: CASGDRPLGEQYF.

The count of this clone is one. This chain uses TRBV2 with TRBJ2-2; 7 bases fit TRBD1. V was pared by 4 bases and J by 3 bases, with 2 bases of the junction left unmatched. Germline values: CDR1 SNHLY, CDR2 FYNNEI. The CDR3 sequence is 14 residues long. The CDR3 region has the DNA TGTGCCAGCAGTGGGGACAGACACACCGGGGAGCTGTTTTTT. It codes for CASSGDRHTGELFF.

The chain carries TRBV10-2 and TRBJ2-7; 7 nucleotides match TRBD1. The V gene's germline CDR1 is WSHSY and CDR2 SAAADI. J was trimmed by 6 bases and V by 6 bases; bases with no gene match: 11. The length of the CDR3 is 14 residues. CDR3 sequence: CASSALSNRGEQYF. CDR3 nucleotide sequence: TGCGCCAGCAGCGCTCTTTCGAACAGGGGCGAGCAGTACTTC.

This clone was seen just once. The chain couples TRBV19 to TRBJ2-5; 7 positions agree with TRBD2. There are 15 residues in the CDR3. Germline CDR1 is LNHDA and CDR2 is SQIVND (reference sequence). Germline trimming cut 7 bases from V and 5 bases from J; bases unmatched to any gene: 13. The CDR3 sequence is CASNWVVGRPETQYF. The CDR3 region has the DNA TGTGCCAGTAATTGGGTTGTCGGGAGGCCCGAGACCCAGTACTTC.